Listed here is a single T cell receptor (beta chain). These data come from a study of shared clonotypes between healthy human individuals. On the study more broadly: Aged 18 to 49, the donors were a couple of women and a few men.

Germline loops: CDR1 SGHRS, CDR2 YFSETQ. The CDR3 consists of 17 residues. The ends lost 4 bases at V and 0 bases at J; junction bases unmatched: 12. Sequencing was performed with immunoSEQ multiplex PCR; in TCRdb, only in-frame clones are kept and a portion is missing. The sample includes about 2.3 million clones, roughly 90% of them seen just once. The J gene is TRBJ2-7, the V gene TRBV5-1, with 8 bases fitting TRBD1. This TCR was sampled from a man between 18 and 35 years old in good health. Some clones in this sample may be carry-over from other donors' samples. Sequencing was done on a sample of naive CD4+ T cells from PBMCs. Stated subset: CD45RA+ positively selected. The CDR3 DNA follows: TGCGCCAGCAGCCCGGGACAGGAGGTCTCGAGCTCCTACGAGCAGTACTTC. Translating it yields CASSPGQEVSSSYEQYF.